The clone carrying this T cell receptor beta chain has more than one count but fewer than ten. Trimming removed 5 bases at V and 3 bases at J, with 10 bases between. The CDR3 runs 13 residues. Looked up from germline, CDR1 is SGHTA and CDR2 is FQGNSA. Using unique molecular identifiers, the investigators prepared the TCRbeta library. TCRdb ran MiXCR on the PCR reads and lists one entry per CDR3 protein. Here the sample spans hundreds of thousands of distinct CDR3 sequences, 16% being singletons. The sample comes from a study of T-cell reconstitution after alpha-beta-depleted transplantation in children.

The specimen comprised PBMCs from the stem cell graft donor, sampled from the stem cell graft. This chain joins TRBV7-2 and TRBJ1-2; D gene ambiguous. The TCR comes from a human donor who donated a stem cell graft to a child with acute myeloid leukemia. The DNA for the CDR3 is TGTGCCAGCAGCCCGAAAGGAGACTATGGCTACACCTTC. It encodes CASSPKGDYGYTF.